This passage covers 29 T cell receptor beta chains from one sample sequenced in a study of beta chain features in type 1 diabetes. The whole isolated RNA underwent reverse transcription, so sequencing captured expressed TCRB transcripts. Profiled with immunoSEQ multiplex PCR; TCRdb holds only in-frame clones, not every one. The table lists 300,000 to 450,000 clones, 10% to 15% of them singletons, with 0.0085% to 0.012% in the top ten. These receptors have no known antigen. Findings and limits, study-wide: All four CD4+ subsets of Type 1 diabetes patients contained TCRB CDR3s that were moderately but significantly shorter.

The sample consisted of naive CD4+ T cells from blood. The origin of the receptors is a woman aged 18-29 years with type 1 diabetes.

This clone was detected only a few times. Other nucleotide sequences from this sample produce the same CDR3. The gene calls are TRBV19 and TRBJ1-5, with 10 nucleotides matching TRBD1. CDR3 length: 14 amino acids. With 8 bases clipped from V and 2 bases from J, the junction kept 3 bases outside the gene matches. Germline CDR1 and CDR2: LNHDA and SQIVND (reference sequence). CDR3 bases: TGTGCCAGTTCCGGGACAGGGGGCAATCAGCCCCAGCATTTT. It yields the protein CASSGTGGNQPQHF.

Only a few counts were recorded for this clone. The J gene is TRBJ1-4, the V gene TRBV28; the D gene is possibly TRBD1 (5 bases). V was shortened by 2 bases and J by 3 bases, with 7 bases between the two germline ends. Germline V gene data show CDR1 as MDHEN and CDR2 as SYDVKM. This CDR3 is built from 14 residues. In DNA form, the CDR3 reads TGTGCCAGCAGTTTAGGGGGGGCTAATGAAAAACTGTTTTTT. Its protein is CASSLGGANEKLFF.

This clone was counted a few times. The chain has TRBV29-1 and TRBJ2-5; D is perhaps TRBD1 (7 bases). Trimming took 4 bases from V and 5 from J, leaving 14 bases between them. The germline V gene encodes CDR1 SQVTM and CDR2 ANQGSEA. The CDR3 runs 13 residues. The CDR3 nucleotides read TGCAGCGTTGGTCAGGGGGGTGAGGAGACCCAGTACTTC. It codes for CSVGQGGEETQYF.

In regard to this clone: The same CDR3 arises from other DNA sequences in this sample as well. The chain carries TRBV9 and TRBJ1-5, with a weak D call TRBD1 (5 bases). The CDR3 runs to 14 residues. Trimming took 2 bases from V and 1 from J, leaving 7 bases between them. Per the germline V gene, CDR1 is SGDLS and CDR2 is YYNGEE. The CDR3 is CASSVGGSNQPQHF. The CDR3 region has the DNA TGTGCCAGCAGCGTGGGGGGAAGCAATCAGCCCCAGCATTTT.

The chain combines TRBV7-9 with TRBJ2-5; D might be TRBD1 (6 bases). In germline, CDR1 is SEHNR, CDR2 FQNEAQ (reference sequence). The CDR3 is 19 residues long. V lost 1 base and J lost 0, with 21 bases in between. CDR3 DNA sequence: TGTGCCAGCAGCTTAGGTCGTTTGGCAGGGGTCCACCACCAAGAGACCCAGTACTTC. Translated, it gives CASSLGRLAGVHHQETQYF.

This clone was found a few times. At the DNA level, this CDR3 is encoded by other sequences in the same sample as well. The chain has TRBV18 and TRBJ1-2, with TRBD1 as a possible D gene (5 bases). The V end was cut by 3 bases, the J end by 4 bases, with 9 bases between. This CDR3 is built from 13 residues. CDR1 and CDR2 from the germline V gene are KGHSH and LQKENI. CDR3 residues: CASSPDRAYGYTF. CDR3 nucleotides: TGTGCCAGCTCACCCGACAGAGCCTATGGCTACACCTTC.

The V and J genes are TRBV5-6 and TRBJ2-1; 8 bases fit TRBD2. J lost 2 bases, V lost 2 bases, and 3 bases had no gene match. The CDR3 contains 15 residues. Germline assignment: CDR1 SGHDT and CDR2 YYEEEE. The CDR3 loop reads CASSFWTSTYNEQFF. The CDR3 coding sequence is TGTGCCAGCAGCTTTTGGACTAGCACCTACAATGAGCAGTTCTTC. Full variable domain (rest looked up from reference TRBV5-6 and TRBJ2-1): DAGVTQSPTHLIKTRGQQVTLRCSPKSGHDTVSWYQQALGQGPQFIFQYYEEEERQRGNFPDRFSGHQFPNYSSELNVNALLLGDSALYLCASSFWTSTYNEQFFGPGTRLTVL.

The gene calls are TRBV18 and TRBJ2-1; 11 bases line up with TRBD2. The CDR3 consists of 15 residues. The V and J ends lost 3 bases and 3 bases, in that order; junction bases with no gene match: 1. Germline V lookup: CDR1 KGHSH, CDR2 LQKENI. CDR3 in DNA: TGTGCCAGCTCACCGCTAGCGGGGGGCTACAATGAGCAGTTCTTC. Amino acids: CASSPLAGGYNEQFF.

The chain has TRBV5-4 and TRBJ2-5, with 7 bases fitting TRBD2. The CDR3 covers 16 residues. The V gene's germline CDR1 is SGHNT and CDR2 YYREEE (reference sequence). V gave up 1 base and J gave up 2 bases; unmatched junction bases: 8. CDR3 amino acids: CASSLPASGMQETQYF. CDR3 bases: TGTGCCAGCAGCTTGCCGGCTAGCGGTATGCAAGAGACCCAGTACTTC. The complete variable domain, with remaining parts taken from reference TRBV5-4 and TRBJ2-5, reads ETGVTQSPTHLIKTRGQQVTLRCSSQSGHNTVSWYQQALGQGPQFIFQYYREEENGRGNFPPRFSGLQFPNYSSELNVNALELDDSALYLCASSLPASGMQETQYFGPGTRLLVL.

The genes are TRBV29-1 and TRBJ2-1; the match to TRBD2 covers 7 bases. The CDR3 runs 16 residues. Germline values: CDR1 SQVTM, CDR2 ANQGSEA. V lost 0 bases to trimming and J lost 0 bases; unmatched junction nucleotides: 5. CDR3 nucleotide sequence: TGCAGCGTTGAAGAGGGACTACTTCGCTCCTACAATGAGCAGTTCTTC. Translation gives CSVEEGLLRSYNEQFF.

A few counts support this clone. The chain has TRBV7-3 and TRBJ2-1; 7 nucleotides match TRBD2. Germline lookup yields CDR1 SGHTA and CDR2 FQGTGA. CDR3 length: 15 amino acids. After removal of 2 bases from V and 4 bases from J, the junction contained 5 bases not matched to a gene. Here the CDR3 reads CASSLWEAGYNEQFF. The CDR3 DNA reads as TGTGCCAGCAGCTTATGGGAAGCGGGATACAATGAGCAGTTCTTC.

This clone occurred a few times. The chain links TRBV9 to TRBJ2-7; 7 bases line up with TRBD2. The V and J ends lost 0 bases and 2 bases, in that order; junction bases with no gene match: 5. The CDR3 extends over 15 amino acids. Germline CDR1 and CDR2: SGDLS and YYNGEE. CDR3 bases: TGTGCCAGCAGCGTAGATCTAGCGGTAACCTACGAGCAGTACTTC. As protein: CASSVDLAVTYEQYF.

This clone was observed a handful of times. The chain links TRBV29-1 to TRBJ1-4; D remains ambiguous. CDR3 length equals 13 residues. V lost 2 bases, J lost 5 bases, and 9 bases lay in between. The germline CDR1 and CDR2 sequences are SQVTM and ANQGSEA. The DNA of the CDR3 is TGCAGCGTTGAACAGAATTTGAATGAAAAACTGTTTTTT. This translates into CSVEQNLNEKLFF. The full variable domain, completed using reference TRBV29-1 and TRBJ1-4, is SAVISQKPSRDICQRGTSLTIQCQVDSQVTMMFWYRQQPGQSLTLIATANQGSEATYESGFVIDKFPISRPNLTFSTLTVSNMSPEDSSIYLCSVEQNLNEKLFFGSGTQLSVL.

This chain connects TRBV28 to TRBJ2-7; no reliable D call. CDR1 is MDHEN, CDR2 SYDVKM, per germline. This CDR3 is built from 12 residues. The V end was cut by 10 bases, the J end by 2 bases, with 12 bases between. The CDR3 loop reads CATLDKAYEQYF. For the CDR3, the DNA is TGTGCCACCCTCGACAAAGCCTACGAGCAGTACTTC.

CDR3 loop: CATRDRGEQFF. CDR3 DNA: TGTGCCACCCGGGACAGGGGTGAGCAGTTCTTC. V usage is TRBV10-3 and J usage is TRBJ2-1, with 10 positions matching TRBD1. Germline V gives CDR1 ENHRY, CDR2 SYGVKD. The CDR3 is 11 residues long. After removal of 10 bases from V and 9 bases from J, the junction contained 3 bases not matched to a gene.

This chain links TRBV6-5 with TRBJ2-7; 7 positions agree with TRBD1. Losses at the gene ends were 6 bases for V and 2 bases for J; bases not matched to a gene: 7. Germline V CDR1 and CDR2: MNHEY, SVGAGI. The CDR3 spans 14 residues. CDR3 residues: CASSGTADTYEQYF. The DNA for the CDR3 is TGTGCCAGCAGCGGGACAGCGGACACCTACGAGCAGTACTTC.

The J gene is TRBJ2-1, the V gene TRBV5-1; a possible D gene is TRBD2 (5 bases). This CDR3 has 18 residues. Germline V CDR1 and CDR2: SGHRS, YFSETQ. Trimming took 1 base from V and 3 from J, leaving 20 bases between them. CDR3 amino acids: CASSLRDGSGTNYNEQFF. CDR3 DNA sequence: TGCGCCAGCAGCTTGCGTGATGGGAGCGGAACCAACTACAATGAGCAGTTCTTC.

This clone came up a few times. The chain employs TRBV9 and TRBJ2-5; 7 positions match TRBD2. The CDR3 runs 16 residues. Germline-derived CDR1 and CDR2 are SGDLS and YYNGEE. Unmatched junction bases numbered 14, after V lost 4 bases and J lost 5 bases. CDR3 in amino acids: CASSPRAWEGTETQYF. DNA for the CDR3: TGTGCCAGCAGCCCCCGAGCGTGGGAGGGGACGGAGACCCAGTACTTC. Looking up the rest from reference TRBV9 and TRBJ2-5 gives the full variable domain: DSGVTQTPKHLITATGQRVTLRCSPRSGDLSVYWYQQSLDQGLQFLIQYYNGEERAKGNILERFSAQQFPDLHSELNLSSLELGDSALYFCASSPRAWEGTETQYFGPGTRLLVL.

This clone appeared a few times. This sequence joins TRBV4-3 and TRBJ1-5, with 8 bases identical to TRBD1. V shed 0 bases, J shed 3 bases, and the junction held 10 bases outside the gene matches. Germline V gene data show CDR1 as LGHNA and CDR2 as YSLEER. This CDR3 has 18 amino acids. This chain's CDR3 is CASSQDLGAGGLNQPQHF. In DNA, the CDR3 is TGCGCCAGCAGCCAAGATCTGGGCGCAGGGGGCCTCAATCAGCCCCAGCATTTT.

The V and J genes are TRBV20-1 and TRBJ1-2, with D possibly matching TRBD1 (6 bases). V lost 3 bases to trimming and J lost 13 bases, with 12 bases between them. Germline loops: CDR1 DFQATT, CDR2 SNEGSKA (reference sequence). The CDR3 length is 10 residues. The CDR3 DNA reads TGCAGTGCTAGGGGGGGGGCAGGCACCTTC. Residues: CSARGGAGTF.

This clone was found a few times. The genes are TRBV9 and TRBJ1-1, with 9 nucleotides matching TRBD1. The CDR3 consists of 18 residues. The junction had 13 bases not matched to a gene; V was cut back by 0 bases and J by 4 bases. Germline values: CDR1 SGDLS, CDR2 YYNGEE. The CDR3 region is CASSVAPGTGSGSTEAFF. DNA of the CDR3: TGTGCCAGCAGCGTAGCACCTGGGACAGGGTCGGGGAGCACTGAAGCTTTCTTT.

This clone has a handful of counts. This chain links TRBV7-3 with TRBJ2-6; possible D gene TRBD2, 6 bases. Germline CDR1 SGHTA, CDR2 FQGTGA. This CDR3 has 14 amino acids. V was trimmed by 9 bases and J by 0 bases, leaving 9 bases between them. The CDR3: CASRRDSGANVLTF. The DNA of the CDR3 is TGTGCCAGTAGGAGGGACTCTGGGGCCAACGTCCTGACTTTC.

The chain carries TRBV28 and TRBJ1-2; tentatively, D is TRBD1 (6 bases). This CDR3 has 14 residues. Germline V gene lookup returns CDR1 MDHEN and CDR2 SYDVKM. The ends were cut back, 6 bases at V and 5 bases at J, with 16 bases in the middle. CDR3 region: CASRVGGEPYGYTF. CDR3 sequence (DNA): TGTGCCAGCAGAGTAGGGGGAGAACCTTATGGCTACACCTTC.

This clone has only a few counts. V usage is TRBV28 and J usage is TRBJ1-4, with D perhaps matching TRBD1 (5 bases). V lost 4 bases, J lost 3 bases, and 9 bases lay in between. Germline lookup yields CDR1 MDHEN and CDR2 SYDVKM. The CDR3 loop spans 14 amino acids. In DNA form, the CDR3 reads TGTGCCAGCAGTTCAGCACAGGCTAATGAAAAACTGTTTTTT. Encoded protein: CASSSAQANEKLFF.

V usage is TRBV19 and J usage is TRBJ2-7, with D possibly matching TRBD1 (5 bases). V was cut by 5 bases and J by 2 bases, with 13 bases left in between. The CDR3 has 14 residues. The germline CDR1 and CDR2 sequences are LNHDA and SQIVND (reference sequence). This CDR3 is CASSELLGPYEQYF. In DNA form, the CDR3 reads TGTGCCAGTAGTGAACTTCTGGGGCCCTACGAGCAGTACTTC. Looking up the rest from reference TRBV19 and TRBJ2-7 gives the full variable domain: DGGITQSPKYLFRKEGQNVTLSCEQNLNHDAMYWYRQDPGQGLRLIYYSQIVNDFQKGDIAEGYSVSREKKESFPLTVTSAQKNPTAFYLCASSELLGPYEQYFGPGTRLTVT.

The chain employs TRBV6-1 and TRBJ2-3; 8 nucleotides align to TRBD1. CDR3 length: 13 amino acids. Germline V gene sequence: CDR1 MNHNS, CDR2 SASEGT. The V gene end was trimmed by 7 bases and the J gene end by 4 bases; junction bases not matched to a gene: 4. The CDR3 reads CASTGQGPDTQYF. Written as DNA, the CDR3 is TGTGCCAGCACAGGACAGGGCCCAGATACGCAGTATTTT.

This clone turned up a few times. The chain employs TRBV5-1 and TRBJ2-2; D is unresolved. Trimming left V 7 bases short and J 4 bases short, with 14 bases between. The CDR3 is made up of 14 amino acids. CDR1 and CDR2 (germline): SGHRS, YFSETQ. CDR3 coding DNA: TGCGCCAGCTTCCCAACGCAGGCCACCGGGGAGCTGTTTTTT. Encoded protein: CASFPTQATGELFF.

A few counts support this clone. The rearrangement joins TRBV27 to TRBJ2-1; 9 bases match TRBD2. This CDR3 region has 16 residues. Losses at the gene ends were 5 bases for V and 8 bases for J; bases not matched to a gene: 13. From germline, CDR1 is MNHEY and CDR2 SMNVEV (reference sequence). CDR3 sequence (DNA): TGTGCCAGCAGTCGGGTGACTAGCGGCCGTTTGGATGAGCAGTTCTTC. This sequence encodes CASSRVTSGRLDEQFF.

V gene TRBV6-6 combines with J gene TRBJ1-1, with D possibly being TRBD1 (6 bases). The CDR3 is 15 residues long. Germline V CDR1 and CDR2: MNHNY, SVGAGI (reference sequence). V lost 7 bases and J lost 3, with 18 bases in between. The CDR3 region is CASNPKRGWDTEAFF. For the CDR3, the DNA is TGTGCCAGCAACCCAAAGAGGGGGTGGGACACTGAAGCTTTCTTT.